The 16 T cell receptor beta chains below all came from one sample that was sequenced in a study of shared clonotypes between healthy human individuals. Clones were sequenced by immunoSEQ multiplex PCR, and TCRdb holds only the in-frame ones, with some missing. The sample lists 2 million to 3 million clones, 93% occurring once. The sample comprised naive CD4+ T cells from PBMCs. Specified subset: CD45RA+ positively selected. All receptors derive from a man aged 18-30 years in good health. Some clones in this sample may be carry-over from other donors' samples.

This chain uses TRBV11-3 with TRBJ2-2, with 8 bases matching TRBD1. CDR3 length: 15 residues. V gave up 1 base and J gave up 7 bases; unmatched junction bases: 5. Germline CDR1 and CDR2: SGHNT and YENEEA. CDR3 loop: CASSLATGVIGELFF. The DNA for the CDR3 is TGTGCCAGCAGCTTAGCGACAGGGGTAATCGGGGAGCTGTTTTTT.

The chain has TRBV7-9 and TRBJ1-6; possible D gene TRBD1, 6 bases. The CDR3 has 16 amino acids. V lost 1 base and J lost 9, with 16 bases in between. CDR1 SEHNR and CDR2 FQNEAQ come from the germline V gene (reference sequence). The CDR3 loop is CASSLEQGVSFSPLHF. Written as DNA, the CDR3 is TGTGCCAGCAGCTTAGAACAGGGTGTCTCGTTTTCACCCCTCCACTTT.

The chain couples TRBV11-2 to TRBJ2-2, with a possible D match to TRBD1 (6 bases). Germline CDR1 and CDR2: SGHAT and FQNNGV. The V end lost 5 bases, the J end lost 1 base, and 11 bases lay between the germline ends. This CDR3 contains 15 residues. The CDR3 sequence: CASSQGHLNTGELFF. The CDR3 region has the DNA TGTGCCAGCAGCCAGGGACATTTGAACACCGGGGAGCTGTTTTTT.

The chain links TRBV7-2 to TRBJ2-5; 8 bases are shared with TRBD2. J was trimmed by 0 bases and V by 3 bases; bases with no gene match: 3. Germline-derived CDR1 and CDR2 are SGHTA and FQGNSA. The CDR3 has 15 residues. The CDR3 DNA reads TGTGCCAGCAGCTTCCAGCGGGGGTACCAAGAGACCCAGTACTTC. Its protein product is CASSFQRGYQETQYF.

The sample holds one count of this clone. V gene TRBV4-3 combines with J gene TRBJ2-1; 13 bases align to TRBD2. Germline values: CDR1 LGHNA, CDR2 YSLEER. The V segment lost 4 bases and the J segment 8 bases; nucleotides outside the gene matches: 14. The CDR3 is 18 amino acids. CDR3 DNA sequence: TGCGCCAGCAGCCCTTTCTTAACTAGCGGGAGGGCCGGCGATGAGCAGTTCTTC. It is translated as CASSPFLTSGRAGDEQFF.

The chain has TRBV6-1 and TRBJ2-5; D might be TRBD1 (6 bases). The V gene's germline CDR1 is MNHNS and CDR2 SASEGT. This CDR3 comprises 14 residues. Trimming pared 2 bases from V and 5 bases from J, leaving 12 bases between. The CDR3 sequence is CASSEQGSAETQYF. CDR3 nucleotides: TGTGCCAGCAGTGAACAGGGGTCCGCGGAGACCCAGTACTTC.

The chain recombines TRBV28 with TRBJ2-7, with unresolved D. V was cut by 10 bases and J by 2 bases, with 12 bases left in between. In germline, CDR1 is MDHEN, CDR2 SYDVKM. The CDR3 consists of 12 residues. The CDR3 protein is CATLSGTYEQYF. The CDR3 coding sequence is TGTGCCACCCTGAGTGGAACCTACGAGCAGTACTTC. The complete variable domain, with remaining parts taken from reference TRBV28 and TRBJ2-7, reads DVKVTQSSRYLVKRTGEKVFLECVQDMDHENMFWYRQDPGLGLRLIYFSYDVKMKEKGDIPEGYSVSREKKERFSLILESASTNQTSMYLCATLSGTYEQYFGPGTRLTVT.

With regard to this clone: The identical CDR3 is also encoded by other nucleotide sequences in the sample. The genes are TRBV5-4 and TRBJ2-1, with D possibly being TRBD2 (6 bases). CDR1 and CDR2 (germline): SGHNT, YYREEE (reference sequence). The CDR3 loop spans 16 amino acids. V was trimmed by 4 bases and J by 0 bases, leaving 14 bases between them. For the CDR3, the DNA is TGTGCCAGCAGCCCCGGTGGGGGGAGCTCCTACAATGAGCAGTTCTTC. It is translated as CASSPGGGSSYNEQFF.

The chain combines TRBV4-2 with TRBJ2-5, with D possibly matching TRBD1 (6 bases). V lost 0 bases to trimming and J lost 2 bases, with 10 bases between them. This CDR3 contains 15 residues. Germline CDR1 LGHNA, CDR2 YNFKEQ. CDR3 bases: TGTGCCAGCAGCCAAGATGGAAGGGGGCAAGAGACCCAGTACTTC. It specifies CASSQDGRGQETQYF.

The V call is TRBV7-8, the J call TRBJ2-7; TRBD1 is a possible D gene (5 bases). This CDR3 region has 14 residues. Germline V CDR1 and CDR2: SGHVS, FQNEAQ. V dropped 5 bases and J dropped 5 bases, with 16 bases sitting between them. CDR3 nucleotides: TGTGCCAGCAGCCCCGGCAGGGTACCCCACGAGCAGTACTTC. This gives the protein CASSPGRVPHEQYF.

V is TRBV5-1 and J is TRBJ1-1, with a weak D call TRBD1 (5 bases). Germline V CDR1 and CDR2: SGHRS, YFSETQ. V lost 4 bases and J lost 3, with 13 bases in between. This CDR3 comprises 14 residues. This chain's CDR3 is CASSPQGWDTEAFF. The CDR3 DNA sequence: TGCGCCAGCAGCCCCCAGGGTTGGGACACTGAAGCTTTCTTT.

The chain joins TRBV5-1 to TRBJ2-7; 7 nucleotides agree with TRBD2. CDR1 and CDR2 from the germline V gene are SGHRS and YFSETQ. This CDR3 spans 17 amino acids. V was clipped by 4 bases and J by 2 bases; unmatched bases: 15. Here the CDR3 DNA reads TGCGCCAGCAGCCCAATGGGAGGGCGGGGAATGGCCTACGAGCAGTACTTC. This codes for CASSPMGGRGMAYEQYF.

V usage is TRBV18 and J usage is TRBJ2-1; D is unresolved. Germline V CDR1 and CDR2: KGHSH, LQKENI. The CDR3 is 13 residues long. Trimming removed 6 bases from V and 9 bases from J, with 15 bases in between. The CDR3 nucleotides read TGTGCCAGCTCGTTTAAAGAAGGTTCTGAGCAGTTCTTC. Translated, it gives CASSFKEGSEQFF.

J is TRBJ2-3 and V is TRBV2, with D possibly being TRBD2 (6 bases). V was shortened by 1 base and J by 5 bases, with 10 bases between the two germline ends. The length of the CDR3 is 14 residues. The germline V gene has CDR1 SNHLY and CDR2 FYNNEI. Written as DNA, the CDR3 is TGTGCCAGCAGTGAAGTTGCGGGACGAGATACGCAGTATTTT. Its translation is CASSEVAGRDTQYF.

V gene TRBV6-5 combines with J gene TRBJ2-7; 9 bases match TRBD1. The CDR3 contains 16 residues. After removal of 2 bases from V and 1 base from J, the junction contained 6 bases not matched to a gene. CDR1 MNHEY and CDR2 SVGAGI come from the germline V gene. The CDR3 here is CASSYTGTGISYEQYF. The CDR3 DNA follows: TGTGCCAGCAGTTACACCGGGACAGGGATTTCCTACGAGCAGTACTTC.

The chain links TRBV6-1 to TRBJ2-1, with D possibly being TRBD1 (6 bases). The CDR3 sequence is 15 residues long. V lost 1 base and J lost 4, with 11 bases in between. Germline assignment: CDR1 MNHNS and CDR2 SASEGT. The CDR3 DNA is TGTGCCAGCAGTGAAGGGGACACCTCATACAATGAGCAGTTCTTC. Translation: CASSEGDTSYNEQFF.